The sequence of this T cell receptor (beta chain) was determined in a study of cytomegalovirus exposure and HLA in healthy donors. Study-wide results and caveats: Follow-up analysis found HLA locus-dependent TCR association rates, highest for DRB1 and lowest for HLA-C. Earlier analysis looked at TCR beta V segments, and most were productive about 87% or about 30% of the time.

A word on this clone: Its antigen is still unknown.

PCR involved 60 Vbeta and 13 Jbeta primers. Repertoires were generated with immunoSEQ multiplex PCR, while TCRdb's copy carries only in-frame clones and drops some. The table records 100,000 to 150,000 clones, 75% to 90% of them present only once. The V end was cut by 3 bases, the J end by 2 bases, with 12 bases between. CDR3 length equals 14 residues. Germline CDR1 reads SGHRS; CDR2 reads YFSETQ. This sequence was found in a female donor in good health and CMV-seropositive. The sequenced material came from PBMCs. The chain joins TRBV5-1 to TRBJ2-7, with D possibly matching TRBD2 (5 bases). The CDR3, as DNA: TGCGCCAGCAGCTGGTCGGACGGGACCTACGAGCAGTACTTC. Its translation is CASSWSDGTYEQYF.